The 7 T cell receptor beta chains below come from one sample, sequenced in a study of Ad26.COV2.S vaccination and SARS-CoV-2 variants. The table came from immunoSEQ multiplex PCR; TCRdb's copy has only in-frame clones and leaves some out. The data show some 190,000 clones, about 83% seen once. Sample: peripheral blood, taken after recovery from COVID-19. The receptors were gathered from a human donor who had recovered from COVID-19.

The CDR3 DNA is TGTGCCAGCAGCCCGACGGAGCGAGAGGGAGAGACCCAGTACTTC. Amino acids: CASSPTEREGETQYF. The chain employs TRBV7-8 and TRBJ2-5, with a possible D match to TRBD2 (5 bases). CDR1 is SGHVS, CDR2 FQNEAQ, per germline. Trimming cost V 5 bases and J 4 bases, with 17 bases left between them. The CDR3 extends over 15 amino acids.

The genes are TRBV19 and TRBJ2-5; 7 nucleotides line up with TRBD2. After removal of 1 base from V and 5 bases from J, the junction contained 1 base not matched to a gene. Per germline, CDR1 LNHDA and CDR2 SQIVND (reference sequence). The CDR3 is 13 residues long. The CDR3 coding sequence is TGTGCCAGTAGTATAGGGACTAGTGAGACCCAGTACTTC. Amino acids: CASSIGTSETQYF. The full variable domain, rest sourced from reference TRBV19 and TRBJ2-5, is DGGITQSPKYLFRKEGQNVTLSCEQNLNHDAMYWYRQDPGQGLRLIYYSQIVNDFQKGDIAEGYSVSREKKESFPLTVTSAQKNPTAFYLCASSIGTSETQYFGPGTRLLVL.

The CDR3 is CASRDGTVNYGYTF. CDR3 nucleotide sequence: TGTGCCAGCAGGGATGGGACAGTAAACTATGGCTACACCTTC. The chain uses TRBV5-6 and TRBJ1-2; 7 bases line up with TRBD1. Germline CDR1 is SGHDT and CDR2 is YYEEEE. V trimming: 5 bases; J trimming: 2 bases; junction bases outside the gene matches: 6. The CDR3 is 14 residues long.

The chain uses TRBV28 and TRBJ1-2, with D possibly TRBD1 on 5 matching bases. Germline values: CDR1 MDHEN, CDR2 SYDVKM. V was cut by 6 bases and J by 0 bases, with 14 bases left in between. This CDR3 spans 15 amino acids. DNA for the CDR3: TGTGCCAGCAGCCCTCTTGGGGGTTCTAACTATGGCTACACCTTC. Protein: CASSPLGGSNYGYTF.

The chain has TRBV7-2 and TRBJ2-3, with D tentatively TRBD2 (6 bases). CDR1 is SGHTA, CDR2 FQGNSA, per germline. V was clipped by 5 bases and J by 7 bases, with 19 bases between them. The CDR3 sequence is 15 residues long. The CDR3 loop is CASSDPGLRGNTQYF. CDR3 coding DNA: TGTGCCAGCAGCGATCCGGGACTCCGGGGGAATACGCAGTATTTT. The full variable domain, completed using reference TRBV7-2 and TRBJ2-3, is GAGVSQSPSNKVTEKGKDVELRCDPISGHTALYWYRQSLGQGLEFLIYFQGNSAPDKSGLPSDRFSAERTGGSVSTLTIQRTQQEDSAVYLCASSDPGLRGNTQYFGPGTRLTVL.

This clone was seen a few times. The genes are TRBV2 and TRBJ1-2, with a possible D match to TRBD1 (5 bases). The CDR3 totals 14 residues. The V end lost 4 bases, the J end lost 1 base, and 10 bases lay between the germline ends. Germline V gene lookup returns CDR1 SNHLY and CDR2 FYNNEI. CDR3 DNA sequence: TGTGCCAGCAGTGCCGGGACGGTTAACTATGGCTACACCTTC. Protein: CASSAGTVNYGYTF. Full variable domain (outside the CDR3, taken from reference TRBV2 and TRBJ1-2): EPEVTQTPSHQVTQMGQEVILRCVPISNHLYFYWYRQILGQKVEFLVSFYNNEISEKSEIFDDQFSVERPDGSNFTLKIRSTKLEDSAMYFCASSAGTVNYGYTFGSGTRLTVV.

The rearrangement links TRBV15 to TRBJ2-6; possibly TRBD1 for D (6 bases). Per germline, CDR1 LNHNV and CDR2 YYDKDF (reference sequence). The V end was cut by 0 bases, the J end by 0 bases, with 15 bases between. CDR3 length equals 19 residues. DNA for the CDR3: TGTGCCACCAGCAGAGATCTAGTCGGACAGTACTCTGGGGCCAACGTCCTGACTTTC. This translates into CATSRDLVGQYSGANVLTF.